The clone carrying this T cell receptor beta chain has a handful of counts. V shed 0 bases and J shed 6 bases, with 6 bases lying between them. This CDR3 comprises 13 residues. CDR1 is KGHSH and CDR2 is LQKENI in the germline V gene. The data were obtained in a study of human T cells and chemical hapten exposure. Overall study: Small differences in pooled library volume mainly drove the variation in TCR yields per sample.

Within the library, unique molecular identifiers were attached to each individual cDNA molecule. TCRdb passed the RACE reads through MiXCR, listing each CDR3 protein once. The sample lists roughly 110,000 distinct CDR3 sequences; 9.5% to 15% were seen once. The time point is: pre-sensitization, week 0. Treatment specified: therapeutic diphenylcyclopropenone sensitization with weekly scalp DPC. Total RNA extraction was carried out from unfractionated whole blood. This chain uses TRBV18 with TRBJ2-1; D uncertain. The clonotype was recovered from a woman between 45 and 65 years old with alopecia areata. Some clones in this sample may be carry-over from other donors' samples. The source was whole blood, collected in connection with sensitization to the hapten diphenylcyclopropenone (DPC). Here the CDR3 DNA reads TGTGCCAGCTCACCACCGTCGTCCAATGAGCAGTTCTTC. This codes for CASSPPSSNEQFF.